This T cell receptor beta chain was captured by sequencing in a study of blood T cells in healthy people across ages. Per germline, CDR1 MDHEN and CDR2 SYDVKM. V lost 5 bases and J lost 8; bases outside the gene matches: 13. This CDR3 comprises 15 residues. A second PCR, run for about 6 to 11 cycles, used a sample-barcoded 5' primer plus a J-beta primer mix. TCRdb recomputed calls from the 5' RACE reads with MiXCR, one row per CDR3 protein. The data contain around 1,000,000 distinct CDR3 sequences, 20% to 25% of them singletons. This clonotype was found a few times. This same sample was also part of a study on T cells of mothers and their children.

The rearrangement uses TRBV28 and TRBJ1-2, with 8 bases fitting TRBD1. Sequenced material: blood. This sequence was found in a girl aged 2-10 years in good health. This chain's CDR3 is CASSPLFQGAGGYTF. CDR3 nucleotides: TGTGCCAGCAGTCCTCTTTTTCAGGGGGCGGGAGGCTACACCTTC.